This T cell receptor (beta chain) was profiled in a study of blood T cell repertoires in COVID-19 (dated by TCRdb to about 2020). For context, the study as a whole: The collaborator samples originated in the United States, Italy and Spain and spanned the acute and convalescent phases of COVID-19. The prospective study material was composed of cDNA or gDNA derived from T cells, B-cell-depleted T cells, or PBMCs. The dataset comprised deeply sampled blood TCRbeta repertoires from subjects exposed to, actively infected with, or recovered from COVID-19. A freely available public database, intended as a resource for researchers studying the immune response to SARS-CoV-2, is where the repertoires were released. Samples came from the ongoing ImmuneRACE study (first 160 participants) plus 1,254 subjects from 6 global collaborators. A de-identified subject ID, COVID-19 status, age in years and sex were almost always included in the sample metadata. HLA class I and class II types, where available, came from metadata supplied by the sample provider rather than from assay-based typing. Findings and caveats that apply to the study as a whole: The quantity of clinical and demographic metadata differed by source and by participant and was supplied without curation.

TCRbeta CDR3 regions were amplified from genomic DNA by means of the immunoSEQ Assay, a bias-controlled multiplex PCR. In the source study's methods: The number of nucleated cells in each sample was estimated from the amplification of reference gene primers within the assay. To quantify the absolute abundance of each unique TCRbeta CDR3 rearrangement, sequence reads were collapsed and filtered. For each sample, productive Simpson clonality was calculated as the square root of Simpson's diversity index over productive rearrangements. The clones in this table, taken by TCRdb from immuneACCESS, are in-frame only. Not every clone is retained; where verified, under half of the shortfall comes from an unresolved V gene, and the cause of the rest is unknown. V and J calls and clone size are those listed in that table; D and trimming were worked out from the DNA. The sample table shows around 150,000 clones, and 80% are seen once. 5% of the sample belongs to the ten largest clones.

The CDR3, from cysteine to phenylalanine, totals 15 residues. Of the read, only the CDR3 DNA is kept; its 45 bases are in frame from base 1. The germline V and J ends show losses of 6 bases and 4 bases respectively, and no gene match explains 8 bases of the junction. CDR1 and CDR2, per the germline V gene (reference sequence), are MNHEY and SMNVEV. Details on this clone: Its antigen has not been determined. No qualities accompany the bases; no much larger clone lies one base away.

Whole blood was collected in K2EDTA tubes by collaborating institutions according to the institutions' own protocols. For TCRbeta analysis, collaborator samples were shipped as frozen whole blood, as isolated PBMCs, or as DNA extracted from either sample type. Here the chain combines TRBV27 and TRBJ2-2, and 7 junctional nucleotides match TRBD1. Sequencing was carried out using peripheral blood. This TCR derives from a woman between 45 and 65 years old with acute or convalescent COVID-19. The sequenced DNA: TGTGCCAGCAGACGACAGGGTTGGGGCACCGGGGAGCTGTTTTTT. Its product reads: CASRRQGWGTGELFF.